Shown below are 28 T cell receptor beta chains from a single sample sequenced in a study of metastatic and nonmetastatic thyroid tumors (TCRdb year 2020). No treatment had been received by any patient before thyroid surgery. Receptor amplification or capture employed PCR. Reads for this sample came from an Illumina HiSeq 4000. TCRdb trimmed the raw reads at Q25, called clones with MiXCR and kept productive beta chains. The sample contains over 20,000 clones, 15% to 20% of them found a single time. 10% of the sample comes from the top ten. Sequenced: tumor tissue. These TCRs come from a female donor with papillary thyroid cancer or a benign thyroid nodule (not recorded which). Some clones in this sample may be carry-over from other donors' samples.

This clone showed up many times. The chain carries TRBV13 and TRBJ2-7; TRBD1 agrees at 7 bases. CDR3 length: 14 amino acids. Germline loops: CDR1 PRHDT, CDR2 FYEKMQ (reference sequence). Trimming at V came to 4 bases and at J to 1 base, leaving 4 bases not matched to a gene. The CDR3 nucleotides are TGTGCCAGCAGCTCGGGACAGCCTTCCTACGAGCAGTACTTC. This translates into CASSSGQPSYEQYF.

The V call is TRBV11-1, the J call TRBJ2-2; 9 nucleotides align to TRBD1. The trim removed 8 bases at V and 4 bases at J, leaving 14 bases unmatched. Germline V CDR1 and CDR2: SGHAT, FQDESV (reference sequence). The CDR3 loop spans 17 amino acids. The CDR3 bases are TGTGCCAGCTCCCTTAGGAGGGGGACAGGGTCCACCGGGGAGCTGTTTTTT. Its translation: CASSLRRGTGSTGELFF.

This clone was picked up many times. The V call is TRBV7-9, the J call TRBJ1-1; no clear D gene. Germline V CDR1 and CDR2: SEHNR, FQNEAQ (reference sequence). CDR3 length equals 14 residues. The V end lost 6 bases, the J end lost 1 base, and 12 bases lay between the germline ends. The DNA for the CDR3 is TGTGCCAGCAGAGCCCAGGCGGGGAACACTGAAGCTTTCTTT. Its translation: CASRAQAGNTEAFF.

This clone was recorded at least ten times. The rearrangement uses TRBV2 and TRBJ1-4, with 7 bases identical to TRBD1. The ends lost 6 bases at V and 3 bases at J; junction bases unmatched: 4. CDR1 is SNHLY and CDR2 is FYNNEI in the germline V gene. The CDR3 contains 14 residues. CDR3 sequence (DNA): TGTGCCAGCAGGGGGGACAGCCCTAATGAAAAACTGTTTTTT. Amino acids: CASRGDSPNEKLFF.

This clone has ten or more counts. This chain uses TRBV9 with TRBJ1-5, with D uncertain. Germline-derived CDR1 and CDR2 are SGDLS and YYNGEE. Trimming removed 0 bases from V and 8 bases from J, with 12 bases in between. This CDR3 has 14 amino acids. The CDR3 nucleotides are TGTGCCAGCAGCGTAGACCAGGCTTCGAAGCCCCAGCATTTT. It is translated as CASSVDQASKPQHF. Drawing the rest from reference TRBV9 and TRBJ1-5, the complete variable domain is DSGVTQTPKHLITATGQRVTLRCSPRSGDLSVYWYQQSLDQGLQFLIQYYNGEERAKGNILERFSAQQFPDLHSELNLSSLELGDSALYFCASSVDQASKPQHFGDGTRLSIL.

Ten or more counts support this clone. This chain links TRBV28 with TRBJ1-1; no firm D call. Trimming cost V 3 bases and J 7 bases, with 9 bases left between them. This CDR3 has 12 amino acids. Germline V CDR1 and CDR2: MDHEN, SYDVKM. The CDR3 sequence: CASSFARREAFF. The CDR3 DNA follows: TGTGCCAGCAGTTTCGCACGACGTGAAGCTTTCTTT.

The chain carries TRBV11-2 and TRBJ2-1; 8 bases line up with TRBD2. In germline, CDR1 is SGHAT, CDR2 FQNNGV. Germline trimming cut 10 bases from V and 2 bases from J; bases unmatched to any gene: 10. There are 15 residues in the CDR3. CDR3 region: CAIGARGGPYNEQFF. The CDR3 nucleotides read TGTGCCATCGGCGCTCGGGGGGGCCCCTACAATGAGCAGTTCTTC.

This clone was counted ten times or more. The V gene is TRBV18, the J gene TRBJ1-3, with D uncertain. The CDR3 consists of 15 residues. The V end lost 3 bases, the J end lost 8 bases, and 17 bases lay between the germline ends. CDR1 and CDR2 from the germline V gene are KGHSH and LQKENI. The CDR3 sequence is CASSPEPDPTHTIYF. The CDR3 DNA is TGTGCCAGCTCACCTGAGCCAGACCCGACGCACACCATATATTTT.

As for this clone: An end of the junction differs from the germline gene, which may be a read error. V usage is TRBV12-3 or TRBV12-4 and J usage is TRBJ1-6, with 7 bases aligning to TRBD1. This CDR3 is 14 amino acids long. In DNA form, the CDR3 reads TGTGCCAGCAACACCGACAGGGTGGCTTCACACCTCAACTTT. As protein: CASNTDRVASHLNF.

To note about this clone: At one end the junction does not follow the germline gene, possibly because of a read error. This specimen includes other DNA sequences encoding the same CDR3. The chain joins TRBV28 to TRBJ1-1; possible D gene TRBD1, 5 bases. Germline CDR1 and CDR2: MDHEN and SYDVKM. This CDR3 is built from 15 residues. The DNA for the CDR3 is TGTGCCAGCAGCATGGAGGGACTCATGAACACTGAGGCTTTCTTT. Translated: CASSMEGLMNTEAFF.

V is TRBV2 and J is TRBJ1-3, with unresolved D. Germline CDR1 SNHLY, CDR2 FYNNEI. V was pared by 4 bases and J by 8 bases, with 15 bases between. The CDR3 covers 14 residues. The CDR3 reads CASSGEGLGYTIYF. The DNA of the CDR3 is TGTGCCAGCAGTGGGGAAGGCCTAGGGTACACCATATATTTT.

This clone was picked up many times. The chain is built from TRBV18 and TRBJ2-7; TRBD1 matches 7 bases. The CDR3 extends over 16 amino acids. Germline V lookup: CDR1 KGHSH, CDR2 LQKENI. J lost 5 bases, V lost 3 bases, and 13 bases had no gene match. CDR3 amino acids: CASSPATTGFSNEQYF. The CDR3 DNA reads as TGTGCCAGCTCACCTGCCACGACAGGGTTTTCTAACGAGCAGTACTTC. Based on the CDR3 plus reference TRBV18 and TRBJ2-7, the full variable domain is NAGVMQNPRHLVRRRGQEARLRCSPMKGHSHVYWYRQLPEEGLKFMVYLQKENIIDESGMPKERFSAEFPKEGPSILRIQQVVRGDSAAYFCASSPATTGFSNEQYFGPGTRLTVT.

Notes on this clone: The junction departs from the called germline gene at one end, perhaps through a read error. V is TRBV6-1 and J is TRBJ2-2, with 7 bases lining up with TRBD1. In germline, CDR1 is MNHNS, CDR2 SASEGT. This CDR3 has 16 amino acids. DNA of the CDR3: TGTGCCAGCAGTCGGATCCTACAGGGGAGAGTCGGGGAGCTTTTTTTT. It translates to CASSRILQGRVGELFF.

This clone was seen repeatedly, ten times or more. The V gene is TRBV19, the J gene TRBJ1-2, with D possibly being TRBD1 (6 bases). This CDR3 has 14 residues. With 3 bases removed from V and 1 base from J, the gap between germline ends came to 9 bases. Germline loops: CDR1 LNHDA, CDR2 SQIVND (reference sequence). The CDR3 DNA sequence: TGTGCCAGTAGTATTGGGGGACATAACTATGGCTACACCTTC. The encoded protein is CASSIGGHNYGYTF.

This clone was observed many times. J is TRBJ2-5 and V is TRBV7-8; 9 bases map to TRBD2. Losses at the gene ends were 4 bases for V and 5 bases for J; bases not matched to a gene: 5. The CDR3 is 14 residues long. The germline gives CDR1 SGHVS, CDR2 FQNEAQ. DNA for the CDR3: TGTGCCAGCAGCTCGGGGGCGGGAGGGGAGACCCAGTACTTC. Amino acids: CASSSGAGGETQYF. The whole variable domain, filled in from reference TRBV7-8 and TRBJ2-5, reads GAGVSQSPRYKVAKRGQDVALRCDPISGHVSLFWYQQALGQGPEFLTYFQNEAQLDKSGLPSDRFFAERPEGSVSTLKIQRTQQEDSAVYLCASSSGAGGETQYFGPGTRLLVL.

This clone was recorded at least ten times. The chain couples TRBV5-1 to TRBJ2-3, with 8 bases identical to TRBD2. Trimming cost V 4 bases and J 0 bases; bases outside gene matches: 1. CDR1 and CDR2 from the germline V gene are SGHRS and YFSETQ. This CDR3 is 14 amino acids long. In nucleotides, the CDR3 is TGCGCCAGCAGCCCGGGGGGGAGCACAGATACGCAGTATTTT. Amino acids: CASSPGGSTDTQYF.

This clone occurred many times. V gene TRBV16 combines with J gene TRBJ2-7, with D perhaps TRBD2 (5 bases). The CDR3 sequence is 15 residues long. The germline V and J ends were trimmed by 4 bases and 3 bases, with 16 bases remaining between them. CDR1 is KGHSY and CDR2 is FQNENV in the germline V gene. The CDR3 region is CASSRLGSNLYEQYF. The CDR3 DNA is TGTGCCAGCAGCCGATTAGGGAGTAATCTCTACGAGCAGTACTTC.

This clone occurred a few times. A clone one base away is much larger, so this may be a read error. The CDR3 DNA reads TGTGCCAGCAGCCGAGGGACTAGCAGGAGAGGTGAGCAGTTCTTC. Its translation is CASSRGTSRRGEQFF. The genes are TRBV11-1 and TRBJ2-1; TRBD2 matches 9 bases. Trimming took 5 bases from V and 9 from J; bases not matched to a gene: 11. The CDR3 has 15 amino acids. Germline CDR1 is SGHAT and CDR2 is FQDESV (reference sequence).

This clone was detected ten times or more. The chain links TRBV19 to TRBJ1-6, with D perhaps matching TRBD1 (6 bases). This CDR3 spans 14 amino acids. CDR1 is LNHDA, CDR2 SQIVND, per germline (reference sequence). The ends were cut back, 3 bases at V and 7 bases at J, with 10 bases in the middle. This CDR3 is CASSINRVNSPLHF. CDR3 nucleotides: TGTGCCAGTAGTATTAACAGGGTAAATTCACCCCTCCACTTT.

This clone was seen more than once but under ten times. At one of its ends the junction is not consistent with the germline gene, which may arise from a read error. Other DNA variants within this sample encode the same CDR3. The chain joins TRBV19 to TRBJ2-1, with 12 bases fitting TRBD2. CDR1 is LNHDA and CDR2 is SQIVND in the germline V gene (reference sequence). This CDR3 contains 16 residues. The CDR3 protein is CASSLTSGGTYNEQFF. CDR3 nucleotide sequence: TGTGCCAGTAGTTTAACTAGCGGGGGGACCTATAATGAGCAGTTCTTC. Supplemented by reference TRBV19 and TRBJ2-1, the full variable domain reads DGGITQSPKYLFRKEGQNVTLSCEQNLNHDAMYWYRQDPGQGLRLIYYSQIVNDFQKGDIAEGYSVSREKKESFPLTVTSAQKNPTAFYLCASSLTSGGTYNEQFFGPGTRLTVL.

This clone was counted at least ten times. V and J are TRBV20-1 and TRBJ2-6; either TRBD1 or TRBD2 may supply D (5 bases each). V was pared by 4 bases and J by 0 bases, with 13 bases between. CDR1 and CDR2 (germline): DFQATT, SNEGSKA (reference sequence). The CDR3 runs 16 residues. The CDR3 protein is CSATPGRTSGANVLTF. The DNA for the CDR3 is TGCAGTGCTACCCCGGGACGCACCTCTGGGGCCAACGTCCTGACTTTC.

This clone was counted many times. Different DNA sequences within this sample yield the same CDR3. The genes are TRBV15 and TRBJ2-1; unclear D gene. The CDR3 contains 16 residues. Germline V lookup: CDR1 LNHNV, CDR2 YYDKDF (reference sequence). V lost 0 bases and J lost 0, with 9 bases in between. CDR3 in DNA: TGTGCCACCAGCAGAGATTGGCGTCTCTCCTACAATGAGCAGTTCTTC. Protein: CATSRDWRLSYNEQFF.

This clone came up many times. The genes are TRBV5-1 and TRBJ2-1; 8 bases are shared with TRBD1. The CDR3 runs to 16 residues. The V and J ends lost 0 bases and 2 bases, in that order; junction bases with no gene match: 4. The V gene's germline CDR1 is SGHRS and CDR2 YFSETQ. The CDR3 DNA follows: TGCGCCAGCAGCTTGGGGACAGGGAATACCTACAATGAGCAGTTCTTC. Its translation is CASSLGTGNTYNEQFF.

This clone was detected ten times or more. The chain carries TRBV27 and TRBJ1-2, with 9 bases lining up with TRBD1. This CDR3 is 13 amino acids long. Germline assignment: CDR1 MNHEY and CDR2 SMNVEV (reference sequence). With 6 bases clipped from V and 4 bases from J, the junction kept 3 bases outside the gene matches. Written as DNA, the CDR3 is TGTGCCAGCAGGGTACAGGGGGCCTATGGCTACACCTTC. Residues: CASRVQGAYGYTF.

This clone was observed many times. The rearrangement links TRBV29-1 to TRBJ2-1; D unclear. CDR3 length: 10 amino acids. Germline V gene sequence: CDR1 SQVTM, CDR2 ANQGSEA. Trimming took off 5 bases at V and 7 bases at J, with 6 bases between the two ends. CDR3: CSVSQNEQFF. CDR3 nucleotides: TGCAGCGTTTCACAGAATGAGCAGTTCTTC.

This clone was observed many times. The V and J genes are TRBV6-6 and TRBJ2-5; 8 nucleotides agree with TRBD2. The CDR3 sequence is 17 residues long. Germline CDR1 and CDR2: MNHNY and SVGAGI (reference sequence). V lost 2 bases to trimming and J lost 0 bases; unmatched junction nucleotides: 8. CDR3 bases: TGTGCCAGCAGTTACGGGCTAGCGGGTACCGACCAAGAGACCCAGTACTTC. The encoded protein is CASSYGLAGTDQETQYF.

This clone rates as medium-sized (0.01 to 0.1%). The chain has TRBV18 and TRBJ1-2; 9 bases agree with TRBD1. The CDR3 spans 13 residues. V shed 2 bases, J shed 9 bases, and the junction held 4 bases outside the gene matches. CDR1 is KGHSH and CDR2 is LQKENI in the germline V gene. CDR3 DNA sequence: TGTGCCAGCTCACCAGGGACAGGGCTGCGCTACACCTTC. This codes for CASSPGTGLRYTF. Looking up the rest from reference TRBV18 and TRBJ1-2 gives the full variable domain: NAGVMQNPRHLVRRRGQEARLRCSPMKGHSHVYWYRQLPEEGLKFMVYLQKENIIDESGMPKERFSAEFPKEGPSILRIQQVVRGDSAAYFCASSPGTGLRYTFGSGTRLTVV.

This clone was picked up many times. This chain links TRBV6-1 with TRBJ1-2, with unresolved D. V lost 6 bases, J lost 3 bases, and 11 bases lay in between. Looked up from germline, CDR1 is MNHNS and CDR2 is SASEGT. The CDR3 consists of 13 residues. The CDR3 sequence is CASRDGIYYGYTF. The CDR3 DNA reads TGTGCCAGCAGGGACGGTATTTACTATGGCTACACCTTC.